A single sample is the source of the 10 T cell receptor beta chains below, sequenced in a study of T cell responses to AZD1222 COVID-19 vaccine. Produced via immunoSEQ multiplex PCR; TCRdb's table is partial and in-frame only. Seen here are around 110,000 clones, almost 95% observed once, and the top ten hold approximately 1.4%. Here the sequenced sample was peripheral blood, taken 28 days after the second AZD1222 dose. The source is an adult who received the AZD1222 COVID-19 vaccine.

The chain combines TRBV6-5 with TRBJ1-5; 7 nucleotides align to TRBD1. The ends lost 5 bases at V and 4 bases at J; junction bases unmatched: 8. Germline V gene lookup returns CDR1 MNHEY and CDR2 SVGAGI. The length of the CDR3 is 15 residues. In nucleotides, the CDR3 is TGTGCCAGCAGTCCCAGGGACAGCAGAAATCAGCCCCAGCATTTT. It specifies CASSPRDSRNQPQHF.

By proportion, this clone is medium-sized (0.01 to 0.1%). V and J are TRBV6-1 and TRBJ2-7, with 9 nucleotides matching TRBD2. CDR1 is MNHNS, CDR2 SASEGT, per germline. After removal of 0 bases from V and 2 bases from J, the junction contained 2 bases not matched to a gene. CDR3 size: 15 residues. This CDR3 reads CASSEAIAGAYEQYF. The CDR3 region has the DNA TGTGCCAGCAGTGAAGCAATAGCGGGAGCCTACGAGCAGTACTTC.

The chain has TRBV5-1 and TRBJ2-7; 7 bases line up with TRBD2. Germline V gene sequence: CDR1 SGHRS, CDR2 YFSETQ. This CDR3 has 16 amino acids. V was pared by 4 bases and J by 2 bases, with 12 bases of the junction left unmatched. The DNA of the CDR3 is TGCGCCAGCAGCCGGGGAAGCGGGAACGGGCCCTACGAGCAGTACTTC. This codes for CASSRGSGNGPYEQYF.

In its sample, this clone was seen once. J is TRBJ2-2 and V is TRBV24-1, with 9 bases identical to TRBD1. The CDR3 consists of 16 residues. From germline, CDR1 is KGHDR and CDR2 SFDVKD. J gave up 2 bases and V 6 bases, and 6 bases lay outside the gene matches. Here the CDR3 reads CATSSPGQGNTGELFF. CDR3 DNA sequence: TGTGCCACCAGTTCACCGGGACAGGGTAACACCGGGGAGCTGTTTTTT.

The V call is TRBV5-1, the J call TRBJ2-1; 7 bases map to TRBD2. Germline CDR1 is SGHRS and CDR2 is YFSETQ. CDR3 size: 15 residues. Trimming took 1 base from V and 8 from J; bases not matched to a gene: 9. This CDR3 reads CASSLKAGWGDEQFF. The CDR3 region has the DNA TGCGCCAGCAGCTTGAAAGCGGGATGGGGAGATGAGCAGTTCTTC.

The genes are TRBV7-3 and TRBJ2-2; D may be TRBD2 (6 bases). In germline, CDR1 is SGHTA, CDR2 FQGTGA. Deletions cut 5 bases from V and 1 base from J, with 11 bases between. The CDR3 extends over 15 amino acids. CDR3 bases: TGTGCCAGCAGCCCGGGACTGGGGAACACCGGGGAGCTGTTTTTT. Translated: CASSPGLGNTGELFF.

The chain recombines TRBV5-1 with TRBJ2-1, with TRBD2 identical over 9 bases. V lost 0 bases and J lost 3; bases outside the gene matches: 10. The germline CDR1 and CDR2 sequences are SGHRS and YFSETQ. The CDR3 totals 18 residues. This CDR3 reads CASSLVAGGTRYYNEQFF. For the CDR3, the DNA is TGCGCCAGCAGCTTGGTTGCGGGAGGGACCCGCTACTACAATGAGCAGTTCTTC.

This chain links TRBV27 with TRBJ2-1, with no clear D. The CDR3 loop spans 12 amino acids. Germline CDR1 is MNHEY and CDR2 is SMNVEV (reference sequence). The V end lost 6 bases, the J end lost 7 bases, and 10 bases lay between the germline ends. DNA of the CDR3: TGTGCCAGCAGACGTCTGAGGAATGAGCAGTTCTTC. Protein product: CASRRLRNEQFF.

The rearrangement uses TRBV15 and TRBJ1-1; D is perhaps TRBD1 (5 bases). The CDR3 runs to 14 residues. CDR1 and CDR2 from the germline V gene are LNHNV and YYDKDF (reference sequence). Trimming removed 1 base from V and 8 bases from J, with 14 bases in between. CDR3 region: CATSRAGHQVEAFF. CDR3 nucleotide sequence: TGTGCCACCAGCAGAGCCGGACATCAGGTGGAAGCTTTCTTT.

V gene TRBV11-1 combines with J gene TRBJ2-2; D is unclear. Germline-derived CDR1 and CDR2 are SGHAT and FQDESV (reference sequence). The CDR3 is made up of 15 amino acids. Trimming removed 5 bases from V and 7 bases from J, with 17 bases in between. The CDR3 DNA is TGTGCCAGCAGCACAGACTCGACGGTCGGCGGGGAGCTGTTTTTT. Residues: CASSTDSTVGGELFF.